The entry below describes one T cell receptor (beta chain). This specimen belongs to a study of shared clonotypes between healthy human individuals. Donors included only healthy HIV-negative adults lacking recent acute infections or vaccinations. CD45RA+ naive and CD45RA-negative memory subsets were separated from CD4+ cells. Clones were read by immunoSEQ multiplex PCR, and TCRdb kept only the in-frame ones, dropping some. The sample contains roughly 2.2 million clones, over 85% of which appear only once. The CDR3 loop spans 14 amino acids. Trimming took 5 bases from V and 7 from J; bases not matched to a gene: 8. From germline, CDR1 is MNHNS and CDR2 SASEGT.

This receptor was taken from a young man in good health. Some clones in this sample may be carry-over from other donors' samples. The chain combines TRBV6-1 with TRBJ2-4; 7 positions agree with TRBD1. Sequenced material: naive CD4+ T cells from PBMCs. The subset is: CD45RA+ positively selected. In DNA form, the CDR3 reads TGTGCCAGCAGTACGAACAGGGGTGGGAACATTCAGTACTTC. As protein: CASSTNRGGNIQYF.